What follows are 3 T cell receptor delta chains derived from one specimen sequenced in a study of Vδ1+ human thymocytes. Study results and caveats: Highly polyclonal TRG and TRD repertoires with Gaussian CDR3 length distributions appeared in thymus.

No cognate antigen is known for these TCRs. Extracted RNA was reverse transcribed into cDNA. CDR3 amplicons came from multiplex PCR with pooled V-gene forward and constant-region reverse primers. TCRdb reanalysed the multiplex PCR reads with CATT. The data contain around 56,000 delta-chain clones, approximately 16% of them singletons. Sequencing was carried out using Vdelta1+ gamma-delta thymocytes from the thymus. Subset noted: FACS-sorted CD3+ TCRalphabeta- TCRVdelta1+ TCRVdelta2- thymocytes. The source is a girl under two years old who had congenital heart surgery.

This clone appeared a few times. The chain couples TRDV1 to TRDJ1; possibly TRDD2 for D (6 bases). The CDR3 is 22 amino acids. Germline CDR1 and CDR2: TSWWSYY and QGS. Deletions cut 3 bases from V and 0 bases from J, with 32 bases between. The chain's CDR3 is CALGDLPLTPIAGPGYTDKLIF. The CDR3 DNA reads as TGTGCTCTTGGGGACCTTCCCCTAACACCTATTGCTGGGCCGGGGTACACCGATAAACTCATCTTT.

The V gene is TRDV1, the J gene TRDJ1; the D call may be TRDD2 or TRDD3 (7 bases each). Per the germline V gene, CDR1 is TSWWSYY and CDR2 is QGS. The CDR3 spans 21 residues. Trimming removed 4 bases at V and 0 bases at J, with 30 bases between. In nucleotides, the CDR3 is TGTGCTCTTGGGGGACCACTCCTTCCTGTCTATGGGGGAGCCCACACCGATAAACTCATCTTT. Translation gives CALGGPLLPVYGGAHTDKLIF.

The gene calls are TRDV1 and TRDJ1; 7 positions match TRDD2. This CDR3 has 23 amino acids. V gave up 7 bases and J gave up 0 bases; unmatched junction bases: 32. The germline V gene encodes CDR1 TSWWSYY and CDR2 QGS. CDR3 sequence (DNA): TGTGCTCTTGCTCTTTCCTACGGAGCACCCCGTGGGTGGGTCTCGGGGGACACCGATAAACTCATCTTT. It is translated as CALALSYGAPRGWVSGDTDKLIF.